This T cell receptor (beta chain) was recorded in a study of blood T cell repertoires in COVID-19. Looking at the study overall: Italy, Spain and the United States were the sources of the convalescent and acute COVID-19 samples.

Sequenced by immunoSEQ multiplex PCR; TCRdb stores in-frame clones only, minus some. The repertoire holds a few hundred thousand clones, with nearly 90% as singletons. Germline CDR1 and CDR2: LNHDA and SQIVND (reference sequence). CDR3 length equals 14 residues. Trimming stripped 8 bases from V and 3 bases from J, with 17 bases between. J is TRBJ2-7 and V is TRBV19; weak D call: TRBD2 (6 bases). Sequencing was performed on peripheral blood. The TCR was taken from a woman aged 60-75 years with COVID-19, enrolled during active disease. The CDR3 here is CASSTFGGLYEQYF. The CDR3 coding sequence is TGTGCCAGTTCAACCTTCGGGGGTCTCTACGAGCAGTACTTC.